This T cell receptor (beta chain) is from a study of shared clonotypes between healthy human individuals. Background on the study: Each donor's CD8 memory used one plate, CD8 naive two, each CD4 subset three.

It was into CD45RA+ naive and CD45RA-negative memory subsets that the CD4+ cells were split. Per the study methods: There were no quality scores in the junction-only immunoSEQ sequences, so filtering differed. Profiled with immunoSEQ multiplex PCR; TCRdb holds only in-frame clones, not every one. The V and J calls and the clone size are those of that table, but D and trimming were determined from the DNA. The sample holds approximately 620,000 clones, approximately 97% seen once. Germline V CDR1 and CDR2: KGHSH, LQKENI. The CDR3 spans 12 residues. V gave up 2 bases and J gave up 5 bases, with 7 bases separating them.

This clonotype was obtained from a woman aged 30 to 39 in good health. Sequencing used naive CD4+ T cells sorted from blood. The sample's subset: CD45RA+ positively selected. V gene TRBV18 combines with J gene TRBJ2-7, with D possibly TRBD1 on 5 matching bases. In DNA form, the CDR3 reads TGTGCCAGCTCACCATTAGGGGACGAGCAGTACTTC. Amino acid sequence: CASSPLGDEQYF.